One and the same sample provided the 28 T cell receptor beta chains below, sequenced in a study of cytomegalovirus exposure and HLA in healthy donors. PCR employed 60 Vbeta and 13 Jbeta primers. Generated by immunoSEQ multiplex PCR, the TCRdb table keeps only in-frame clones and is missing some. The sample comprises 200,000 to 250,000 clones, over 80% of which are singletons, and roughly 10% rests with the top ten. The sample taken for sequencing was PBMCs. Receptors originate from a woman aged 45-60 years in good health and CMV-seropositive.

The chain couples TRBV5-1 to TRBJ2-7, with D possibly being TRBD1 (6 bases). CDR3 length equals 14 residues. Per germline, CDR1 SGHRS and CDR2 YFSETQ. Trimming took off 2 bases at V and 5 bases at J, with 14 bases between the two ends. The CDR3 spells CASSFTGTQNEQYF. The CDR3 region has the DNA TGCGCCAGCAGCTTCACAGGGACCCAAAACGAGCAGTACTTC.

CDR3 loop: CASGILPGNYGYTF. For the CDR3, the DNA is TGTGCTAGTGGAATTCTTCCAGGGAACTATGGCTACACCTTC. This chain uses TRBV12-5 with TRBJ1-2; D possibly corresponds to TRBD1 (5 bases). The CDR3 is 14 amino acids. Germline-derived CDR1 and CDR2 are LGHNT and FRNRAP. V was trimmed by 6 bases and J by 2 bases, leaving 13 bases between them.

The chain links TRBV2 to TRBJ2-7; D unclear. The CDR3 has 11 amino acids. Germline V gives CDR1 SNHLY, CDR2 FYNNEI. The V end lost 7 bases, the J end lost 1 base, and 5 bases lay between the germline ends. The CDR3 nucleotides read TGTGCCAGCAATCCATCCTACGAGCAGTACTTC. Amino acids: CASNPSYEQYF.

This chain joins TRBV6-5 and TRBJ2-2; TRBD1 aligns across 10 bases. J gave up 4 bases and V 6 bases, and 5 bases lay outside the gene matches. Germline CDR1 MNHEY, CDR2 SVGAGI. The CDR3 consists of 15 residues. CDR3: CASRGDRGGTGELFF. DNA of the CDR3: TGTGCCAGCAGGGGGGACAGGGGAGGCACCGGGGAGCTGTTTTTT.

The V call is TRBV11-3, the J call TRBJ2-5; 11 nucleotides line up with TRBD2. The CDR3 totals 17 residues. V lost 1 base to trimming and J lost 0 bases; unmatched junction nucleotides: 4. Germline-derived CDR1 and CDR2 are SGHNT and YENEEA. In nucleotides, the CDR3 is TGTGCCAGCAGCTTAGGGCTAGCGGGGGGATACCAAGAGACCCAGTACTTC. It codes for CASSLGLAGGYQETQYF.

This sequence joins TRBV6-6 and TRBJ2-3; TRBD2 aligns across 11 bases. The CDR3 is 15 residues long. V lost 10 bases and J lost 1; bases outside the gene matches: 7. Per the germline V gene, CDR1 is MNHNY and CDR2 is SVGAGI (reference sequence). In nucleotides, the CDR3 is TGTGCCACGGTAACTAGCGGGGGTGGCACAGATACGCAGTATTTT. As protein: CATVTSGGGTDTQYF.

The gene calls are TRBV14 and TRBJ2-2, with TRBD2 matching 8 bases. The length of the CDR3 is 17 residues. Looked up from germline, CDR1 is SGHDN and CDR2 is FVKESK. Unmatched junction bases numbered 7, after V lost 2 bases and J lost 2 bases. The CDR3 region is CASSQPGLDLNTGELFF. The CDR3 nucleotides are TGTGCCAGCAGCCAACCGGGACTAGACCTTAACACCGGGGAGCTGTTTTTT.

V and J are TRBV9 and TRBJ1-5, with TRBD1 matching over 9 bases. The V gene's germline CDR1 is SGDLS and CDR2 YYNGEE. The CDR3 consists of 15 residues. With 4 bases clipped from V and 2 bases from J, the junction kept 4 bases outside the gene matches. This chain's CDR3 is CASSPTGGGNQPQHF. The CDR3, as DNA: TGTGCCAGCAGCCCGACAGGGGGAGGCAATCAGCCCCAGCATTTT.

The chain couples TRBV6-5 to TRBJ2-7; 9 nucleotides align to TRBD1. This CDR3 spans 15 amino acids. From germline, CDR1 is MNHEY and CDR2 SVGAGI. V gave up 2 bases and J gave up 1 base; unmatched junction bases: 3. CDR3 region: CASSYATGGSYEQYF. As DNA, the CDR3 is TGTGCCAGCAGTTACGCGACAGGGGGGTCCTACGAGCAGTACTTC.

The chain is built from TRBV2 and TRBJ2-1; possible D gene TRBD2, 7 bases. In germline, CDR1 is SNHLY, CDR2 FYNNEI. The CDR3 runs 12 residues. The CDR3 region is CGAGAMNNEQFF. The CDR3 DNA reads TGTGGGGCGGGGGCCATGAACAATGAGCAGTTCTTC.

This rearrangement joins TRBV6-4 to TRBJ2-3; 8 bases fit TRBD2. Germline assignment: CDR1 MRHNA and CDR2 SNTAGT. The CDR3 has 14 residues. The J segment lost 5 bases and the V segment lost 6 bases, leaving 7 bases of the junction unmatched. The CDR3 loop reads CASRPSGGRDTQYF. The CDR3 DNA reads as TGTGCCAGCAGGCCGAGCGGGGGCCGAGATACGCAGTATTTT.

CDR3 in DNA: TGTGCCAGCGGGAGCTATGGCTACACCTTC. Its translation: CASGSYGYTF. This sequence joins TRBV5-5 and TRBJ1-2; unclear D gene. Deletions cut 7 bases from V and 4 bases from J, with 5 bases between. The CDR3 has 10 residues. CDR1 is SGHKS and CDR2 is YYEKEE in the germline V gene (reference sequence). The variable domain in full, completed from reference TRBV5-5 and TRBJ1-2, reads DAGVTQSPTHLIKTRGQQVTLRCSPISGHKSVSWYQQVLGQGPQFIFQYYEKEERGRGNFPDRFSARQFPNYSSELNVNALLLGDSALYLCASGSYGYTFGSGTRLTVV.

The J gene is TRBJ1-2, the V gene TRBV6-6; D is perhaps TRBD1 (6 bases). Deletions cut 6 bases from V and 3 bases from J, with 14 bases between. Germline CDR1 reads MNHNY; CDR2 reads SVGAGI (reference sequence). The CDR3 loop spans 14 amino acids. The CDR3 DNA sequence: TGTGCCAGCAGGCAAACAGGGAGTGACTATGGCTACACCTTC. Its protein product is CASRQTGSDYGYTF.

The chain employs TRBV6-5 and TRBJ1-2; 9 nucleotides match TRBD1. CDR1 and CDR2 from the germline V gene are MNHEY and SVGAGI. J lost 8 bases, V lost 6 bases, and 7 bases had no gene match. The CDR3 length is 13 residues. The CDR3 nucleotides read TGTGCCAGCAGCCCACAGGGGGCGAAGGGCTACACCTTC. Amino acid sequence: CASSPQGAKGYTF.

The CDR3 DNA sequence: TGTGCCAGCAGTCTGTCGACGGGGGTCCTAAACTATGGCTACACCTTC. This encodes CASSLSTGVLNYGYTF. The chain carries TRBV27 and TRBJ1-2; TRBD1 might be the D (5 bases). Looked up from germline, CDR1 is MNHEY and CDR2 is SMNVEV (reference sequence). This CDR3 has 16 residues. Trimming took off 5 bases at V and 2 bases at J, with 18 bases between the two ends.

This clone was found many times. CDR3 protein: CATSRERQGSDTQYF. In DNA form, the CDR3 reads TGTGCCACCAGCAGAGAAAGGCAGGGAAGTGATACGCAGTATTTT. The genes are TRBV15 and TRBJ2-3, with D possibly TRBD1 on 5 matching bases. The CDR3 has 15 amino acids. V lost 0 bases, J lost 6 bases, and 13 bases lay in between. CDR1 LNHNV and CDR2 YYDKDF come from the germline V gene (reference sequence). The entire variable domain, with the rest obtained from reference TRBV15 and TRBJ2-3, is as follows: DAMVIQNPRYQVTQFGKPVTLSCSQTLNHNVMYWYQQKSSQAPKLLFHYYDKDFNNEADTPDNFQSRRPNTSFCFLDIRSPGLGDTAMYLCATSRERQGSDTQYFGPGTRLTVL.

The rearrangement joins TRBV29-1 to TRBJ1-2, with 7 nucleotides matching TRBD1. CDR3 length: 12 residues. The germline CDR1 and CDR2 sequences are SQVTM and ANQGSEA. V dropped 7 bases and J dropped 4; count of bases not matched to a gene: 6. In nucleotides, the CDR3 is TGCAGCGCCGGGGACAGCACCTATGGCTACACCTTC. It yields the protein CSAGDSTYGYTF.

The chain couples TRBV18 to TRBJ1-4; D is possibly TRBD1 (5 bases). Germline V gene data show CDR1 as KGHSH and CDR2 as LQKENI. The CDR3 extends over 13 amino acids. Trimming pared 3 bases from V and 8 bases from J, leaving 10 bases between. The CDR3 sequence: CASSPRPGEKLFF. The CDR3 DNA is TGTGCCAGCTCACCTAGGCCAGGGGAAAAACTGTTTTTT.

V gene TRBV5-1 combines with J gene TRBJ1-1, with 11 bases matching TRBD1. Trimming cost V 4 bases and J 2 bases; bases outside gene matches: 4. The CDR3 totals 15 residues. Germline CDR1 is SGHRS and CDR2 is YFSETQ. The CDR3 DNA follows: TGCGCCAGCAGCCCGGACAGGGGGCGAAACACTGAAGCTTTCTTT. Amino acid sequence: CASSPDRGRNTEAFF.

CDR3 bases: TGTGCCAGCAGCGTCCGCGCGGGGACTGAAGCTTTCTTT. This sequence encodes CASSVRAGTEAFF. The chain uses TRBV9 and TRBJ1-1; D is unclear. Per germline, CDR1 SGDLS and CDR2 YYNGEE. V lost 2 bases and J lost 5, with 10 bases in between. CDR3 length: 13 amino acids.

This clone has more than one count but fewer than ten. The chain has TRBV19 and TRBJ2-7; 8 bases are shared with TRBD1. The CDR3 consists of 15 residues. V lost 3 bases to trimming and J lost 6 bases; unmatched junction nucleotides: 10. Germline V CDR1 and CDR2: LNHDA, SQIVND (reference sequence). The DNA for the CDR3 is TGTGCCAGTAGTATTATGTCCTCAGGGGGCTCCGAGCAGTACTTC. Protein sequence: CASSIMSSGGSEQYF. The full variable domain, in which reference TRBV19 and TRBJ2-7 provide the parts outside the CDR3, is DGGITQSPKYLFRKEGQNVTLSCEQNLNHDAMYWYRQDPGQGLRLIYYSQIVNDFQKGDIAEGYSVSREKKESFPLTVTSAQKNPTAFYLCASSIMSSGGSEQYFGPGTRLTVT.

V usage is TRBV27 and J usage is TRBJ1-1; D is undetermined. Between the trimmed V and J ends, which lost 3 bases and 1 base, there was a span of 6 bases. Germline V gives CDR1 MNHEY, CDR2 SMNVEV (reference sequence). The length of the CDR3 is 13 residues. This CDR3 reads CASSLLGNTEAFF. In nucleotides, the CDR3 is TGTGCCAGCAGTTTGCTCGGGAACACTGAAGCTTTCTTT.

This clone was recorded a few times. The CDR3 here is CASSLRWDEGEQYF. The DNA of the CDR3 is TGTGCCAGCAGCTTAAGGTGGGATGAGGGCGAGCAGTACTTC. The gene calls are TRBV11-2 and TRBJ2-7; a possible D gene is TRBD2 (5 bases). This CDR3 is 14 amino acids long. V lost 2 bases, J lost 6 bases, and 14 bases lay in between. Germline CDR1 SGHAT, CDR2 FQNNGV.

This clone was recorded a few times. V gene TRBV4-1 combines with J gene TRBJ2-1, with 10 bases matching TRBD1. The germline CDR1 and CDR2 sequences are MGHRA and YSYEKL. With V trimmed by 3 bases and J by 7 bases, 12 bases remained unmatched. The CDR3 spans 17 residues. CDR3: CASSQTPGQGNENEQFF. In DNA, the CDR3 is TGCGCCAGCAGCCAGACCCCGGGACAGGGGAACGAAAATGAGCAGTTCTTC.

V gene TRBV28 combines with J gene TRBJ2-2, with D perhaps matching TRBD1 (6 bases). The CDR3 contains 15 residues. The V end lost 7 bases, the J end lost 0 bases, and 12 bases lay between the germline ends. CDR1 is MDHEN, CDR2 SYDVKM, per germline. CDR3 DNA: TGTGCCAGCAACCTGGACAGCGCGAACACCGGGGAGCTGTTTTTT. It translates to CASNLDSANTGELFF.

The chain uses TRBV28 and TRBJ1-1; possibly TRBD1 for D (6 bases). CDR1 and CDR2 (germline): MDHEN, SYDVKM. Trimming pared 6 bases from V and 2 bases from J, leaving 19 bases between. The CDR3 loop spans 16 amino acids. CDR3 coding DNA: TGTGCCAGCAGAGCTCCAACCAGGGGCATTAACACTGAAGCTTTCTTT. It encodes CASRAPTRGINTEAFF.

The V and J genes are TRBV30 and TRBJ2-7, with D unresolved. The germline gives CDR1 GTSNPN, CDR2 SVGIG (reference sequence). The CDR3 loop spans 14 amino acids. The V end lost 4 bases, the J end lost 0 bases, and 13 bases lay between the germline ends. The CDR3 loop reads CAWKSRVSSYEQYF. DNA of the CDR3: TGTGCCTGGAAGAGCCGGGTCAGCTCCTACGAGCAGTACTTC.

The chain recombines TRBV6-4 with TRBJ1-2, with TRBD1 matching 9 bases. V gave up 4 bases and J gave up 4 bases; unmatched junction bases: 1. The CDR3 loop spans 13 amino acids. CDR1 MRHNA and CDR2 SNTAGT come from the germline V gene. The CDR3 sequence: CASSGQGVYGYTF. CDR3 DNA: TGTGCCAGCAGTGGACAGGGGGTCTATGGCTACACCTTC.